Given below is one T cell receptor beta chain in context. Its specificity is not known. This sample is drawn from a study of T cell responses to AZD1222 COVID-19 vaccine. Study overall: Investigators merged groups given second doses at roughly 4 or roughly 12 weeks.

Assay used: immunoSEQ multiplex PCR; TCRdb lists only in-frame clones, some missing. The table shows around 130,000 clones, with over 90% occurring only once. Study observations and caveats: The sample set comprised mostly white British donors with more females, and clonal diversity was possibly underestimated.

The sample in question was peripheral blood, obtained on day 0 of AZD1222 vaccination. The origin of this receptor is an adult in good health.

The CDR3 is CATSPPTGYTDTQYF. CDR3 sequence (DNA): TGTGCCACCTCACCCCCGACAGGGTACACAGATACGCAGTATTTT. The chain has TRBV25-1 and TRBJ2-3; 7 positions match TRBD1. The CDR3 totals 15 residues. From germline, CDR1 is MGHDK and CDR2 SYGVNS. Unmatched junction bases numbered 12, after V lost 10 bases and J lost 2 bases. Using reference TRBV25-1 and TRBJ2-3 for the parts outside the CDR3, the full variable domain is EADIYQTPRYLVIGTGKKITLECSQTMGHDKMYWYQQDPGMELHLIHYSYGVNSTEKGDLSSESTVSRIRTEHFPLTLESARPSHTSQYLCATSPPTGYTDTQYFGPGTRLTVL.